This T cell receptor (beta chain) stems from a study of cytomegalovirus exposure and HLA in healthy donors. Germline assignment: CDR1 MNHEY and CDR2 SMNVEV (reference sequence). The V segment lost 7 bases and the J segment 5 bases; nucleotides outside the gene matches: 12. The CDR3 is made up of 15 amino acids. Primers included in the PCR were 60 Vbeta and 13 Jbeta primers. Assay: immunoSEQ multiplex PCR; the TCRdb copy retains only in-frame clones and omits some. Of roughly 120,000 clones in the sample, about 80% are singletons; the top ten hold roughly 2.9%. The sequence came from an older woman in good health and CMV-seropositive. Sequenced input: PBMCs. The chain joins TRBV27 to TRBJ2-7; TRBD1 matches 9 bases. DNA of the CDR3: TGTGCCAGCACTTCTACCGGGACAGGGACCCACGAGCAGTACTTC. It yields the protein CASTSTGTGTHEQYF.